This entry features one T cell receptor (beta chain) sequence. What it recognizes is unknown. This record comes from a study of Ad26.COV2.S vaccination and SARS-CoV-2 variants. Study details: A COV1001 Ad26.COV2.S trial-arm participant provided the sample. The study, taken as a whole, reports: It was vaccine recipients, not placebo recipients, who had the higher spike-specific TCR breadth.

Germline lookup yields CDR1 SGHRS and CDR2 YFSETQ. The V gene lost 4 bases and the J gene lost 5 bases, with 12 bases spanning the gap. This CDR3 contains 14 residues. Described treatment: over 15 received Ad26.COV2.S at low or high dose, single or two shots; roughly five received placebo; per-sample allocation not given. Sampling took place 63 days after the first vaccine or placebo injection. The table came from immunoSEQ multiplex PCR; TCRdb's copy has only in-frame clones and leaves some out. The sample holds 350,000 to 400,000 clones, more than 85% seen once. The starting material was peripheral blood, obtained in a trial of Ad26.COV2.S vaccine versus placebo. The V call is TRBV5-1, the J call TRBJ1-4, with no clear D. The TCR originated in a person aged 18-65 years who received the Ad26.COV2.S COVID-19 vaccine or a placebo. The DNA of the CDR3 is TGCGCCAGCAGCCTAAGTGGGTTGAATGAAAAACTGTTTTTT. Protein: CASSLSGLNEKLFF.